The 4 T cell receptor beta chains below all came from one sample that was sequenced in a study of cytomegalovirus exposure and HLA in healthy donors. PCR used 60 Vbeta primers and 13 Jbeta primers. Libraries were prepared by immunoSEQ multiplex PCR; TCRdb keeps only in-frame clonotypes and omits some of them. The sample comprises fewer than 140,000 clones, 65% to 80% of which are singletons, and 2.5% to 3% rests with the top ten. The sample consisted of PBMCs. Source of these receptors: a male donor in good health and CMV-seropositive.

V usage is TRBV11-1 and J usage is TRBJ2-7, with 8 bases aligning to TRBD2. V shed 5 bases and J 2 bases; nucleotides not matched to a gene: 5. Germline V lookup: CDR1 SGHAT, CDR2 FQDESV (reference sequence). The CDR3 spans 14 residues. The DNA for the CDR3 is TGTGCCAGCAGCGTCCGGGGGGGCCCCTACGAGCAGTACTTC. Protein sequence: CASSVRGGPYEQYF.

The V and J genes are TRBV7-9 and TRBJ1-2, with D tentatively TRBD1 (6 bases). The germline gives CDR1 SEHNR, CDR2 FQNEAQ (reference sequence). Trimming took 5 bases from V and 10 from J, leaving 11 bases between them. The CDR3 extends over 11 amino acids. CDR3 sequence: CASSRQGLYTF. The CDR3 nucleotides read TGTGCCAGCAGCCGTCAGGGGCTCTACACCTTC.

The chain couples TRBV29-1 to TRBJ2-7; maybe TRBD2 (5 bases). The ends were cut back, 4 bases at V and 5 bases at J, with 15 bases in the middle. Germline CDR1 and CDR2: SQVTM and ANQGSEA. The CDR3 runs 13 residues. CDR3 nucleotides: TGCAGCGTTGGTAACTTTTTGCGGGACGAGCAGTACTTC. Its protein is CSVGNFLRDEQYF.

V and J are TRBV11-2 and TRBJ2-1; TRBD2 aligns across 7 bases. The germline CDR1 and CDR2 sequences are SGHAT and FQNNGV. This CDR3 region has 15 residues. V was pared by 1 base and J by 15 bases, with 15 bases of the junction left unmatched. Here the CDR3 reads CASSLVPLAETVRFF. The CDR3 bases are TGTGCCAGCAGCTTAGTTCCGCTAGCGGAAACCGTTCGGTTCTTC.